This TCR beta chain is from a study of radiotherapy plus CTLA-4 blockade in lung cancer. Study as a whole: Among enrolled patients, roughly 18% responded and 31% achieved disease control. Study results and limitations: In blood, tumor-derived TCR clones expanded after radiotherapy plus ipilimumab.

The germline V gene encodes CDR1 SGHAT and CDR2 FQDESV (reference sequence). The CDR3 consists of 16 residues. V shed 5 bases, J shed 1 base, and the junction held 7 bases outside the gene matches. Generated by immunoSEQ multiplex PCR, the TCRdb table keeps only in-frame clones and is missing some. The top ten hold 4.5% to 6.5% of the sample, which has more than 90,000 clones, roughly 80% seen once. Of note for this clone: As yet, its antigen is unknown.

The specimen comprised peripheral blood, sampled from a patient treated with radiotherapy plus ipilimumab. J is TRBJ2-7 and V is TRBV11-1; 11 bases are shared with TRBD1. The receptor comes from a human donor with non-small cell lung cancer who had a partial response to radiotherapy plus ipilimumab. The CDR3 DNA sequence: TGTGCCAGCAGCAGCGGGACAGGGGGTTGGTCCTACGAGCAGTACGTC. Encoded protein: CASSSGTGGWSYEQYV.